A single sample is the source of the 19 T cell receptor beta chains below, sequenced in a study of control samples from healthy donors and cancer patients. Method: immunoSEQ multiplex PCR; TCRdb's copy keeps in-frame clones and lacks some. This sample has some 150,000 clones; 95% to 96% occur once, and the top ten carry around 0.92%. The source material was blood. The receptors originated from a woman aged 25 to 39 in good health.

This clone came up once. The CDR3 DNA reads as TGTGCCAGCAGCCAAGGACTTCCCAATCAGCCCCAGCATTTT. Protein: CASSQGLPNQPQHF. The J gene is TRBJ1-5, the V gene TRBV3-1 (or the pseudogene TRBV3-2); D gene ambiguous. Germline CDR1 reads LGHDT; CDR2 reads YNNKEL (reference sequence). The CDR3 is made up of 14 amino acids. Between the trimmed V and J ends, which lost 1 base and 3 bases, there was a span of 7 bases.

A few counts support this clone. The V call is TRBV6-6, the J call TRBJ1-2, with D hard to call. Germline loops: CDR1 MNHNY, CDR2 SVGAGI (reference sequence). This CDR3 is 15 amino acids long. V dropped 2 bases and J dropped 1 base, with 11 bases sitting between them. The chain's CDR3 is CASSYGDGINYGYTF. For the CDR3, the DNA is TGTGCCAGCAGTTACGGAGACGGAATTAACTATGGCTACACCTTC.

The J gene is TRBJ2-1, the V gene TRBV20-1, with D possibly TRBD2 on 6 matching bases. The V end lost 3 bases, the J end lost 1 base, and 13 bases lay between the germline ends. Germline V gene sequence: CDR1 DFQATT, CDR2 SNEGSKA (reference sequence). This CDR3 spans 15 amino acids. As DNA, the CDR3 is TGCAGTGCTAGTAAGGAGGGGCGATCCTACAATGAGCAGTTCTTC. Translated: CSASKEGRSYNEQFF.

The chain combines TRBV6-5 with TRBJ2-1, with 8 nucleotides matching TRBD1. The CDR3 totals 15 residues. Germline assignment: CDR1 MNHEY and CDR2 SVGAGI. V trimming: 4 bases; J trimming: 6 bases; junction bases outside the gene matches: 8. As DNA, the CDR3 is TGTGCCAGCAGTTTCCGACAGGGGCGGGCCAATGAGCAGTTCTTC. As protein: CASSFRQGRANEQFF.

The chain joins TRBV15 to TRBJ1-5; no definite D call. Germline V lookup: CDR1 LNHNV, CDR2 YYDKDF (reference sequence). The V and J ends lost 2 bases and 4 bases respectively, with 6 bases between them. This CDR3 comprises 13 residues. CDR3 residues: CATSRFLNQPQHF. The CDR3 nucleotides are TGTGCCACCAGCAGATTCTTAAATCAGCCCCAGCATTTT.

This rearrangement joins TRBV5-6 to TRBJ2-7; TRBD1 matches at 8 bases. This CDR3 region has 13 residues. Trimming cost V 4 bases and J 9 bases; bases outside gene matches: 9. CDR1 and CDR2 (germline): SGHDT, YYEEEE. CDR3 in DNA: TGTGCCAGCAGCGGGGACAGGCGTACGCTGCAGTACTTC. Amino acid sequence: CASSGDRRTLQYF. The full variable domain, its missing parts supplied by reference TRBV5-6 and TRBJ2-7, is DAGVTQSPTHLIKTRGQQVTLRCSPKSGHDTVSWYQQALGQGPQFIFQYYEEEERQRGNFPDRFSGHQFPNYSSELNVNALLLGDSALYLCASSGDRRTLQYFGPGTRLTVT.

CDR3 loop: CASSLGLAGADTQYF. The DNA for the CDR3 is TGTGCCAGCAGCTTGGGACTAGCGGGAGCAGATACGCAGTATTTT. The chain links TRBV5-5 to TRBJ2-3, with 12 positions matching TRBD2. J lost 4 bases, V lost 0 bases, and 0 bases had no gene match. Germline V gene sequence: CDR1 SGHKS, CDR2 YYEKEE (reference sequence). The CDR3 is 15 amino acids.

This chain links TRBV30 with TRBJ2-2; either TRBD1 or TRBD2 may supply D (6 bases each). Per the germline V gene, CDR1 is GTSNPN and CDR2 is SVGIG (reference sequence). Deletions cut 2 bases from V and 4 bases from J, with 17 bases between. CDR3 size: 16 residues. The chain's CDR3 is CAWSWGRGWGTGELFF. CDR3 coding DNA: TGTGCCTGGAGTTGGGGGCGGGGCTGGGGCACCGGGGAGCTGTTTTTT.

The gene calls are TRBV19 and TRBJ1-5; 8 nucleotides match TRBD1. Per germline, CDR1 LNHDA and CDR2 SQIVND (reference sequence). CDR3 length: 16 amino acids. Trimming took 5 bases from V and 1 from J; bases not matched to a gene: 7. The CDR3 bases are TGTGCCAGTAGTGCCCCTCGGACAGGGAGCAATCAGCCCCAGCATTTT. It codes for CASSAPRTGSNQPQHF.

V gene TRBV5-1 combines with J gene TRBJ1-4, with 9 bases matching TRBD1. The CDR3 loop spans 15 amino acids. V trimming: 3 bases; J trimming: 7 bases; junction bases outside the gene matches: 7. Germline V CDR1 and CDR2: SGHRS, YFSETQ. CDR3 coding DNA: TGCGCCAGCAGCTCACAGGGGGCGCAGGCTGAAAAACTGTTTTTT. It codes for CASSSQGAQAEKLFF.

The chain joins TRBV28 to TRBJ1-1, with a tentative D call TRBD1 (5 bases). With 5 bases removed from V and 8 bases from J, the gap between germline ends came to 9 bases. The germline CDR1 and CDR2 sequences are MDHEN and SYDVKM. This CDR3 has 11 residues. The CDR3 coding sequence is TGTGCCAGCAGTAGGGCAGGGGAAGCTTTCTTT. It encodes CASSRAGEAFF. Together with reference TRBV28 and TRBJ1-1, the CDR3 gives the full variable domain: DVKVTQSSRYLVKRTGEKVFLECVQDMDHENMFWYRQDPGLGLRLIYFSYDVKMKEKGDIPEGYSVSREKKERFSLILESASTNQTSMYLCASSRAGEAFFGQGTRLTVV.

J is TRBJ2-2 and V is TRBV18, with 11 bases identical to TRBD2. Trimming removed 3 bases from V and 2 bases from J; junction bases left unmatched: 2. CDR1 is KGHSH, CDR2 LQKENI, per germline. The CDR3 sequence is 16 residues long. CDR3 sequence (DNA): TGTGCCAGCTCACCTGGGACTAGCGGAAACACCGGGGAGCTGTTTTTT. Translation: CASSPGTSGNTGELFF.

This clone was found once. The chain uses TRBV7-9 and TRBJ2-1, with 8 bases that match TRBD2. The CDR3 runs to 15 residues. Germline CDR1 and CDR2: SEHNR and FQNEAQ (reference sequence). Trimming cost V 0 bases and J 7 bases; bases outside gene matches: 5. CDR3 protein: CASSLALAGQNEQFF. As DNA, the CDR3 is TGTGCCAGCAGCTTAGCTCTAGCGGGCCAGAATGAGCAGTTCTTC.

The chain has TRBV6-5 and TRBJ1-5; D perhaps matches TRBD1 (6 bases). The CDR3 sequence is 13 residues long. With 8 bases removed from V and 16 bases from J, the gap between germline ends came to 24 bases. Germline V lookup: CDR1 MNHEY, CDR2 SVGAGI. CDR3 coding DNA: TGTGCCAGCGCAATGCTACAGGGCTCAGATCCCCATTTT. Amino acids: CASAMLQGSDPHF.

The J gene is TRBJ1-2, the V gene TRBV4-1, with D maybe TRBD1 (5 bases). The CDR3 spans 13 residues. The V and J ends lost 1 base and 6 bases respectively, with 9 bases between them. Germline V gene sequence: CDR1 MGHRA, CDR2 YSYEKL. CDR3 sequence reads: CASSQVLGDGYTF. DNA of the CDR3: TGCGCCAGCAGCCAAGTTCTGGGGGATGGCTACACCTTC.

This clone came up once. The V gene is TRBV15, the J gene TRBJ1-2; no clear D gene. In germline, CDR1 is LNHNV, CDR2 YYDKDF (reference sequence). Trimming stripped 0 bases from V and 5 bases from J, with 7 bases between. There are 13 residues in the CDR3. In DNA, the CDR3 is TGTGCCACCAGCAGAGATCATGATTATGGCTACACCTTC. As protein: CATSRDHDYGYTF.

The chain uses TRBV5-1 and TRBJ2-2, with 7 bases aligning to TRBD1. CDR3 length: 15 amino acids. Trimming at V came to 3 bases and at J to 3 bases, leaving 5 bases not matched to a gene. CDR1 is SGHRS and CDR2 is YFSETQ in the germline V gene. In DNA, the CDR3 is TGCGCCAGCAGCTCACCAACAGGGGACACCGGGGAGCTGTTTTTT. Translated: CASSSPTGDTGELFF.

CDR3 nucleotides: TGTGCCAGCAGAGACGGACAGTCCTACGAGCAGTACTTC. This translates into CASRDGQSYEQYF. This rearrangement joins TRBV2 to TRBJ2-7, with D possibly being TRBD1 (6 bases). Trimming pared 6 bases from V and 1 base from J, leaving 10 bases between. The CDR3 has 13 residues. Germline CDR1 and CDR2: SNHLY and FYNNEI.

This chain uses TRBV6-1 with TRBJ1-1; D not resolved. The CDR3 extends over 16 amino acids. The V gene's germline CDR1 is MNHNS and CDR2 SASEGT. V lost 2 bases, J lost 1 base, and 14 bases lay in between. CDR3 coding DNA: TGTGCCAGCAGTGAATCTTTGGCTCTTAAGAACACTGAAGCTTTCTTT. Its protein product is CASSESLALKNTEAFF.